Following are 10 T cell receptor beta chains from one sample sequenced in a study of neurological immune-mediated disorders (dated by TCRdb to between 2017 and 2020). The library was obtained by 5' RACE. The sequencing machine was an Illumina HiSeq 2500. TCRdb cleaned the public reads at Q25 with fastp, built clones with MiXCR and kept in-frame beta chains. Here each entry gathers all rows of one CDR3 protein and keeps the most common genes and DNA. Recorded for this sample are around 68,000 distinct CDR3 sequences; more than 3.5% of them occurred a single time. The top ten clonotypes cover around 2.7% of the sample. Source material: PBMCs. Every receptor here comes from a man between 50 and 59 years old with multiple sclerosis.

V gene TRBV29-1 combines with J gene TRBJ2-4; D is unresolved. CDR1 and CDR2 from the germline V gene are SQVTM and ANQGSEA. The CDR3 runs 10 residues. The ends were cut back, 5 bases at V and 10 bases at J, with 9 bases in the middle. CDR3 in DNA: TGCAGCGTTCTTGGGAAAATTCAGTACTTC. Translated: CSVLGKIQYF.

This clonotype was seen repeatedly, ten times or more. The chain couples TRBV20-1 to TRBJ1-3; 10 bases are a match to TRBD1. V trimming: 3 bases; J trimming: 3 bases; junction bases outside the gene matches: 5. This CDR3 is built from 15 residues. Germline V CDR1 and CDR2: DFQATT, SNEGSKA (reference sequence). The CDR3 DNA is TGCAGTGCTAGGTTGACAGGGGGCTATGGAAACACCATATATTTT. Protein sequence: CSARLTGGYGNTIYF.

There are many counts of this clonotype. The genes are TRBV20-1 and TRBJ1-5, with a tentative D call TRBD1 (6 bases). V gave up 4 bases and J gave up 4 bases, with 14 bases separating them. This CDR3 has 14 residues. From germline, CDR1 is DFQATT and CDR2 SNEGSKA (reference sequence). CDR3 protein: CSATQGPRNQPQHF. CDR3 bases: TGCAGTGCTACCCAGGGGCCCAGAAATCAGCCCCAGCATTTT.

This clonotype was seen only a few times. This sequence may be a read error, since a much larger clone differs from it by one base. The chain joins TRBV12-3 or TRBV12-4 to TRBJ2-7, with TRBD1 matching 10 bases. The CDR3 loop spans 14 amino acids. The trim removed 3 bases at V and 7 bases at J, leaving 6 bases unmatched. This CDR3 reads CASSFRDRGQEQYF. DNA of the CDR3: TGTGCCAGCAGTTTCAGGGACAGGGGTCAAGAGCAGTACTTC.

This clonotype was recorded at least ten times. V and J are TRBV9 and TRBJ1-4; TRBD1 matches at 7 bases. From germline, CDR1 is SGDLS and CDR2 YYNGEE. The junction had 7 bases not matched to a gene; V was cut back by 0 bases and J by 8 bases. The CDR3 sequence is 15 residues long. The CDR3 reads CASSVGQGRSEKLFF. The CDR3 DNA is TGTGCCAGCAGCGTAGGACAGGGCAGGAGCGAAAAACTGTTTTTT. Looking up the rest from reference TRBV9 and TRBJ1-4 gives the full variable domain: DSGVTQTPKHLITATGQRVTLRCSPRSGDLSVYWYQQSLDQGLQFLIQYYNGEERAKGNILERFSAQQFPDLHSELNLSSLELGDSALYFCASSVGQGRSEKLFFGSGTQLSVL.

In its sample, this clonotype was seen many times. The chain links TRBV20-1 to TRBJ1-2; 10 bases match TRBD1. This CDR3 has 17 amino acids. Germline lookup yields CDR1 DFQATT and CDR2 SNEGSKA (reference sequence). V lost 1 base and J lost 1; bases outside the gene matches: 9. Here the CDR3 DNA reads TGCAGTGCTAGAGTTCCCCTCGGACAGGGGGTTAACTATGGCTACACCTTC. It yields the protein CSARVPLGQGVNYGYTF.

This clonotype was picked up many times. The chain employs TRBV20-1 and TRBJ1-4; TRBD1 matches at 7 bases. Germline V lookup: CDR1 DFQATT, CDR2 SNEGSKA (reference sequence). The ends lost 3 bases at V and 8 bases at J; junction bases unmatched: 12. The length of the CDR3 is 15 residues. The CDR3 spells CSARKTGWSTEKLFF. CDR3 nucleotide sequence: TGCAGTGCTAGGAAGACAGGGTGGTCGACAGAAAAACTGTTTTTT.

This clonotype was found many times. This rearrangement joins TRBV5-5 to TRBJ2-3, with 10 bases matching TRBD2. V dropped 4 bases and J dropped 1; count of bases not matched to a gene: 3. From germline, CDR1 is SGHKS and CDR2 YYEKEE (reference sequence). The CDR3 length is 15 residues. CDR3 protein: CASSPSGGRTDTQYF. The CDR3 coding sequence is TGTGCCAGCAGCCCTAGCGGGGGCCGCACAGATACGCAGTATTTT.

This clonotype was counted ten times or more. The chain employs TRBV20-1 and TRBJ2-1, with a weak D call TRBD1 (5 bases). The V and J ends lost 1 base and 9 bases respectively, with 10 bases between them. Germline V CDR1 and CDR2: DFQATT, SNEGSKA (reference sequence). There are 12 residues in the CDR3. CDR3 sequence (DNA): TGCAGTGCTAGAGCAGGGCCTGGTGAGCAGTTCTTC. It codes for CSARAGPGEQFF.

Concerning this clonotype itself: This may be a read error: a much more frequent sequence differs by one nucleotide. V is TRBV5-1 and J is TRBJ2-1, with D unresolved. The CDR3 is 16 amino acids. The germline V gene encodes CDR1 SGHRS and CDR2 YFSETQ. The V end lost 2 bases, the J end lost 1 base, and 13 bases lay between the germline ends. Here the CDR3 DNA reads TGCGCCAGCAGCTTTGGAGTCTCGAGATCCTACAATGAGCAGTTCTTC. This encodes CASSFGVSRSYNEQFF.